This T cell receptor (beta chain) emerged from a study of OX40 agonist ivuxolimab in advanced cancers. With regard to this clone: What it binds is unknown. The identical CDR3 is also encoded by other nucleotide sequences in the sample.

Individuals having autoimmune disease history or systemic immunosuppression were not enrolled. Method: immunoSEQ multiplex PCR; TCRdb's copy keeps in-frame clones and lacks some. The sample carries under 25,000 clones, 85% to 90% recorded once. The study, taken as a whole, reports: There were, on average, more expanded clones in CD8+ T cells than in CD4+.

From germline, CDR1 is MNHEY and CDR2 SMNVEV (reference sequence). Trimming removed 4 bases at V and 0 bases at J, with 15 bases between. This CDR3 comprises 16 residues. The input for sequencing was CD4+ or CD8+ T cells sorted from blood, taken in a trial of the OX40 agonist ivuxolimab. The clonotype comes from an adult with an advanced solid tumor such as melanoma, head and neck, liver or kidney cancer. The gene calls are TRBV27 and TRBJ1-2, with D unresolved. The CDR3 DNA follows: TGTGCCAGCAGTTCCCTTCCCCGGCCGACTAACTATGGCTACACCTTC. This sequence encodes CASSSLPRPTNYGYTF.